The T cell receptor (beta chain) under discussion was sequenced for a study of identical twins. It was template switching that added a universal primer site, and there were unique molecular identifiers on the cDNA. A single record per CDR3 protein comes from TCRdb applying MiXCR to the 5' RACE reads. The data contain under 350,000 distinct CDR3 sequences, roughly 8.6% of them singletons. Study results and caveats: Researchers caution that invariant MAIT and iNKT cells could partly confound zero-insertion analyses. The conclusions drew on cross-sectional statistical analysis instead of tracking the same donors.

The V gene's germline CDR1 is SQVTM and CDR2 ANQGSEA. Trimming took off 0 bases at V and 5 bases at J, with 23 bases between the two ends. The CDR3 contains 17 residues. With respect to this clonotype: Antigen specificity is unknown.

The same data also contributed to another study, on yellow fever vaccine responses in identical twins.

Sequences were obtained from CD8+ T cells sorted from blood. The chain couples TRBV29-1 to TRBJ2-7, with D perhaps assigned TRBD1 or TRBD2 (5 bases each). The clonotype was recovered from a woman under 30 in good health. The CDR3 nucleotides read TGCAGCGTTGAAGATCCGGTTACGGGGCAGGGAGAGAACGAGCAGTACTTC. This gives the protein CSVEDPVTGQGENEQYF.